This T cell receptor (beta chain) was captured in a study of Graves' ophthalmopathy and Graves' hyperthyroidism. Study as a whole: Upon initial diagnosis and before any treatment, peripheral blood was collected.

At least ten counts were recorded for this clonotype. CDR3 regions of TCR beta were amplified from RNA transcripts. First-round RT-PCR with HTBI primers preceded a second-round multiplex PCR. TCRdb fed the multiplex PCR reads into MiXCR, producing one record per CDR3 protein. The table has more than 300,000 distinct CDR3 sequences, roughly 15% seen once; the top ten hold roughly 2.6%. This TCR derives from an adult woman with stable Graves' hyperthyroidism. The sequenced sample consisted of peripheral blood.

The CDR3 spells CASSLTGGSNSPLHF. CDR3 coding DNA: TGTGCCAGCAGTTTAACAGGGGGCTCTAATTCACCCCTCCACTTT. This sequence joins TRBV28 and TRBJ1-6, with 9 bases identical to TRBD1. Germline lookup yields CDR1 MDHEN and CDR2 SYDVKM. The CDR3 sequence is 15 residues long. The J segment lost 6 bases and the V segment lost 2 bases, leaving 2 bases of the junction unmatched.